Listed below are T cell receptor beta chains from one sample, sequenced in a study of CD8 T cells in ankylosing spondylitis. From the 5' RACE reads, TCRdb called clonotypes with MiXCR, one entry per CDR3 protein. The table records approximately 300,000 distinct CDR3 sequences, around 18% of them present only once. Material for sequencing was blood, either unsorted or a sorted T cell fraction (not recorded which). Source of these receptors: a male donor with ankylosing spondylitis or in good health (not recorded which). The CDR3 runs from the conserved cysteine through the conserved F or W. Each record gives: J gene, V gene, clone size, D gene, CDR3 length, CDR3 protein, CDR3 DNA. D genes are given only for firm matches. Size tells how often a clone was seen (once, few, many) or the class of an expanded clone, and some rows leave it out.

J: TRBJ2-5
V: TRBV24-1
size: many
D: NA
length: 13
CDR3: CATSDFREETQYF
DNA: TGTGCCACCAGTGATTTTAGGGAAGAGACCCAGTACTTC

J: TRBJ2-1
V: TRBV20-1
size: few
D: NA
length: 11
CDR3: CSVRGRNEQFF
DNA: TGCAGTGTACGGGGGCGTAATGAGCAGTTCTTC

J: TRBJ1-1
V: TRBV5-1
size: NA
D: NA
length: 14
CDR3: CASSDLQGSTEAFF
DNA: TGCGCCAGCAGCGACCTCCAGGGGTCCACTGAAGCTTTCTTT

J: TRBJ2-3
V: TRBV7-9
size: NA
D: TRBD2
length: 16
CDR3: CASSLGLAVYTDTQYF
DNA: TGTGCCAGCAGCTTAGGGCTAGCGGTTTACACAGATACGCAGTATTTT

J: TRBJ2-1
V: TRBV19
size: NA
D: NA
length: 13
CDR3: CASRPGTYNEQFF
DNA: TGTGCCAGTAGACCCGGGACCTACAATGAGCAGTTCTTC

J: TRBJ2-2
V: TRBV20-1
size: few
D: NA
length: 15
CDR3: CSARDPRWNTGELFF
DNA: TGCAGTGCTAGAGATCCCCGCTGGAACACCGGGGAGCTGTTTTTT

J: TRBJ2-1
V: TRBV19
size: NA
D: TRBD1
length: 15
CDR3: CASSIGGTGSDEQFF
DNA: TGTGCCAGTAGTATAGGAGGGACAGGTTCAGATGAGCAGTTCTTC

J: TRBJ2-2
V: TRBV27
size: few
D: TRBD1
length: 14
CDR3: CASTRQGLTGELFF
DNA: TGTGCCAGCACCCGACAGGGGTTAACCGGGGAGCTGTTTTTT

J: TRBJ2-3
V: TRBV7-3
size: few
D: NA
length: 15
CDR3: CASSSQGTGTDTQYF
DNA: TGTGCCAGCAGCTCCCAGGGAACGGGCACAGATACGCAGTATTTT

J: TRBJ1-2
V: TRBV6-1
size: many
D: TRBD1
length: 13
CDR3: CASSTTGRYGYTF
DNA: TGTGCCAGCAGTACGACAGGGAGGTATGGCTACACCTTC

J: TRBJ2-2
V: TRBV5-1
size: few
D: TRBD2
length: 18
CDR3: CASSKRGLAGVDTGELFF
DNA: TGCGCCAGCAGCAAACGAGGACTAGCGGGAGTCGACACCGGGGAGCTGTTTTTT

J: TRBJ1-1
V: TRBV6-2/TRBV6-3
size: few
D: NA
length: 19
CDR3: CASSYSFGTLSHMNTEAFF
DNA: TGTGCCAGCAGTTACTCGTTCGGGACCTTATCTCACATGAACACTGAAGCTTTCTTT

J: TRBJ2-3
V: TRBV12-3/TRBV12-4
size: few
D: NA
length: 15
CDR3: CASSPQRASPDTQYF
DNA: TGTGCCAGCAGTCCCCAGAGGGCTAGCCCAGATACGCAGTATTTT

J: TRBJ1-2
V: TRBV6-5
size: few
D: TRBD1
length: 15
CDR3: CASSYSTDRGPGYTF
DNA: TGTGCCAGCAGTTACTCGACGGACAGGGGGCCGGGCTACACCTTC

J: TRBJ2-2
V: TRBV5-1
size: few
D: NA
length: 13
CDR3: CASSTTGAGELFF
DNA: TGCGCCAGCAGCACGACTGGGGCCGGGGAGCTGTTTTTT

J: TRBJ2-3
V: TRBV3-1
size: few
D: NA
length: 16
CDR3: CASSQVSFGGTDTQYF
DNA: TGTGCCAGCAGCCAAGTGTCCTTCGGGGGCACAGATACGCAGTATTTT

J: TRBJ1-1
V: TRBV6-6
size: NA
D: NA
length: 12
CDR3: CASRIGGTEAFF
DNA: TGTGCCAGCAGAATAGGGGGCACTGAAGCTTTCTTT

J: TRBJ1-6
V: TRBV12-3/TRBV12-4
size: few
D: NA
length: 15
CDR3: CASSSRGWAPAPLHF
DNA: TGTGCCAGCAGCTCCAGGGGATGGGCTCCGGCACCCCTCCACTTT

J: TRBJ1-6
V: TRBV27
size: many
D: NA
length: 14
CDR3: CASSSTADNSPLHF
DNA: TGTGCCAGCAGTTCTACGGCAGACAATTCACCCCTCCACTTT

J: TRBJ2-1
V: TRBV12-3/TRBV12-4
size: few
D: NA
length: 12
CDR3: CATGTGRNEQFF
DNA: TGTGCCACTGGAACAGGGCGTAATGAGCAGTTCTTC

J: TRBJ1-1
V: TRBV12-3/TRBV12-4
size: NA
D: TRBD1
length: 16
CDR3: CASSLTGGRRNTEAFF
DNA: TGTGCCAGCAGCCTCACAGGGGGAAGGAGGAACACTGAAGCTTTCTTT

J: TRBJ2-2
V: TRBV6-1
size: NA
D: NA
length: 17
CDR3: CASSESGPGRITGELFF
DNA: TGTGCCAGCAGTGAATCGGGGCCAGGGCGGATCACCGGGGAGCTGTTTTTT